This record concerns one T cell receptor beta chain sequence. Clones were read by immunoSEQ multiplex PCR, and TCRdb kept only the in-frame ones, dropping some. The table includes some 68,000 clones, around 89% detected once. This entry is derived from a study of OX40 agonist ivuxolimab in advanced cancers. V gave up 2 bases and J gave up 0 bases, with 12 bases separating them. The V gene's germline CDR1 is SGHAT and CDR2 FQNNGV. The CDR3 consists of 16 residues. The origin of this receptor is an adult with an advanced solid tumor such as melanoma, head and neck, liver or kidney cancer. Here the sequenced sample was CD4+ or CD8+ T cells sorted from blood, taken in a trial of the OX40 agonist ivuxolimab. This chain connects TRBV11-2 to TRBJ2-3, with D perhaps matching TRBD2 (5 bases). The CDR3 bases are TGTGCCAGCAGCTTACGCACGGGATATAGCACAGATACGCAGTATTTT. This codes for CASSLRTGYSTDTQYF.